This T cell receptor beta chain was identified in a study of cytomegalovirus exposure and HLA in healthy donors. Findings of the study overall: Later work showed greater clonal expansion in HLA-associated TCR beta chains than in equally common others. In vitro checks showed that a few CMV-associated chains really do target CMV antigens. The authors judged a highly shared variant cluster likely a sequencing artifact.

Amplification used 60 Vbeta primers and 13 Jbeta primers. The protocol was immunoSEQ multiplex PCR, while the TCRdb copy is restricted to in-frame clones and leaves out a portion. Found here are over 130,000 clones, 70% to 75% of them singletons; the top ten hold 1.6%. Concerning this clone: The antigen remains unidentified.

The clonotype was recovered from a woman in her twenties or thirties in good health and CMV-seronegative. Sequencing input: PBMCs.

This CDR3 is CASSVENRVNTEAFF. The CDR3 DNA sequence: TGTGCCAGCAGCGTAGAAAACAGGGTGAACACTGAAGCTTTCTTT. The rearrangement links TRBV9 to TRBJ1-1; possible D gene TRBD1, 6 bases. V was cut by 0 bases and J by 0 bases, with 9 bases left in between. CDR3 length: 15 residues. Per germline, CDR1 SGDLS and CDR2 YYNGEE.